A single sample is the source of the 10 T cell receptor beta chains below, sequenced in a study of CD8 T cells in ankylosing spondylitis. General study findings and limits: For ankylosing spondylitis blood, a TCR beta motif of 7 or 8 highly homologous variants appeared characteristic.

No cognate antigen is known for these TCRs. TCRdb itself ran the 5' RACE reads through MiXCR, one entry per CDR3 protein. The table lists about 200,000 distinct CDR3 sequences, just under 7.5% of them singletons, with approximately 14% in the top ten. Sequenced: blood, either unsorted or a sorted T cell fraction (not recorded which). Receptors originate from a male donor with ankylosing spondylitis.

At least ten counts were recorded for this clonotype. The V and J genes are TRBV28 and TRBJ2-1; TRBD1 might be the D (5 bases). Trimming left V 5 bases short and J 3 bases short, with 11 bases between. In germline, CDR1 is MDHEN, CDR2 SYDVKM. The CDR3 length is 14 residues. CDR3 region: CASSLTGVYNEQFF. CDR3 coding DNA: TGTGCCAGCAGTCTCACAGGCGTCTACAATGAGCAGTTCTTC.

This clonotype has ten or more counts. The rearrangement uses TRBV24-1 and TRBJ1-2; perhaps TRBD1 as D (6 bases). V was cut by 7 bases and J by 6 bases, with 14 bases left in between. Looked up from germline, CDR1 is KGHDR and CDR2 is SFDVKD. This CDR3 spans 13 amino acids. The CDR3 reads CATSSGGWNGYTF. In nucleotides, the CDR3 is TGTGCCACCAGCTCGGGGGGCTGGAATGGCTACACCTTC.

Regarding this clonotype: Possible read error: a much larger clone is one base away. This chain joins TRBV28 and TRBJ2-5; tentative D call: TRBD1 (5 bases). CDR1 and CDR2 from the germline V gene are MDHEN and SYDVKM. The CDR3 length is 16 residues. The CDR3 protein is CTSSRTTGTYQETQYF. DNA for the CDR3: TGTACCAGCAGCCGAACAACAGGAACGTACCAAGAGACCCAGTACTTC.

This chain links TRBV11-2 with TRBJ1-1; no firm D call. Trimming shortened V by 0 bases and J by 2 bases, and 10 bases separated the two germline ends. The V gene's germline CDR1 is SGHAT and CDR2 FQNNGV. This CDR3 comprises 15 residues. This CDR3 is CASSLDPGFNTEAFF. The CDR3 nucleotides read TGTGCCAGCAGCTTAGATCCGGGCTTCAACACTGAAGCTTTCTTT. Full variable domain (missing parts from reference TRBV11-2 and TRBJ1-1): EAGVAQSPRYKIIEKRQSVAFWCNPISGHATLYWYQQILGQGPKLLIQFQNNGVVDDSQLPKDRFSAERLKGVDSTLKIQPAKLEDSAVYLCASSLDPGFNTEAFFGQGTRLTVV.

This clonotype was observed a few times. The J gene is TRBJ2-2, the V gene TRBV7-2; D call uncertain. The germline V gene encodes CDR1 SGHTA and CDR2 FQGNSA. The CDR3 runs to 17 residues. The V and J ends lost 5 bases and 8 bases respectively, with 24 bases between them. The CDR3: CASSPSTRPGPWGELFF. The CDR3, as DNA: TGTGCCAGCAGCCCCTCGACTCGACCGGGCCCGTGGGGGGAGCTGTTTTTT.

This clonotype has at least ten counts. The chain carries TRBV6-2 or TRBV6-3 and TRBJ2-7, with D perhaps TRBD1 (5 bases). V lost 6 bases to trimming and J lost 2 bases, with 14 bases between them. Germline V gene lookup returns CDR1 MNHEY and CDR2 SVGEGT. The CDR3 is made up of 14 amino acids. CDR3 sequence (DNA): TGTGCCAGCAGCAGACAGATTGTCGCCTACGAGCAGTACTTC. This sequence encodes CASSRQIVAYEQYF.

This clonotype was observed at least ten times. The chain carries TRBV4-1 and TRBJ1-1; TRBD1 is a possible D gene (5 bases). CDR1 is MGHRA and CDR2 is YSYEKL in the germline V gene. Trimming removed 1 base at V and 7 bases at J, with 19 bases between. The CDR3 spans 16 residues. The CDR3 here is CASSQGRDAGRGEAFF. CDR3 sequence (DNA): TGCGCCAGCAGCCAAGGCAGAGATGCGGGACGTGGTGAAGCTTTCTTT.

This clonotype was observed many times. The chain joins TRBV12-5 to TRBJ2-1; D is possibly TRBD1 or TRBD2 (5 bases each). The CDR3 has 11 residues. V dropped 6 bases and J dropped 9 bases, with 9 bases sitting between them. Germline V CDR1 and CDR2: LGHNT, FRNRAP. The CDR3 DNA reads as TGTGCTAGTGGGGTGGGGACTGAGCAGTTCTTC. This codes for CASGVGTEQFF.

This clonotype was detected ten times or more. This chain uses TRBV4-3 with TRBJ2-7; no firm D call. Trimming left V 5 bases short and J 4 bases short, with 21 bases between. Germline CDR1 reads LGHNA; CDR2 reads YSLEER. This CDR3 comprises 16 residues. This chain's CDR3 is CASSTTSDGRSYEQYF. The CDR3 nucleotides read TGCGCCAGCAGCACTACGTCGGACGGAAGATCTTACGAGCAGTACTTC.

V gene TRBV15 combines with J gene TRBJ2-3, with a tentative D call TRBD2 (6 bases). The CDR3 spans 15 residues. Trimming removed 4 bases from V and 1 base from J, with 12 bases in between. Per germline, CDR1 LNHNV and CDR2 YYDKDF (reference sequence). The chain's CDR3 is CATSILASGTDTQYF. For the CDR3, the DNA is TGTGCCACCAGCATACTAGCCTCGGGCACAGATACGCAGTATTTT.